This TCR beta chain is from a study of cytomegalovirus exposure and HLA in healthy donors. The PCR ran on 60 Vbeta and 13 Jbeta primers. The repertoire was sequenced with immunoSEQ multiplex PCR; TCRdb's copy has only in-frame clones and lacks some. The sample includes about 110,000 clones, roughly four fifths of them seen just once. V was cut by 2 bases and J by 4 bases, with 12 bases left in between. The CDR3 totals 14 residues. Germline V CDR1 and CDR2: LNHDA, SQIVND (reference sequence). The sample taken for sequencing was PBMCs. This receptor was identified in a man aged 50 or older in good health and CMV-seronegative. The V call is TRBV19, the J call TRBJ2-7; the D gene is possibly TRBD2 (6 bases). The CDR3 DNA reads TGTGCCAGTAGTATAACGGGGGACGAATACGAGCAGTACGTC. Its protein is CASSITGDEYEQYV.